This TCR beta chain emerged from a study of identical twins. Regarding the study as a whole: Within cord blood, abundant beta clonotypes carried fewer insertions, but memory repertoires showed no such trend. Its conclusions, products of cross-sectional statistical analysis, did not come from following the same donors.

This CDR3 comprises 12 residues. Germline lookup yields CDR1 MNHEY and CDR2 SMNVEV (reference sequence). V lost 3 bases, J lost 3 bases, and 5 bases lay in between. Among all donors, each was a healthy Caucasian. This clonotype was seen repeatedly, ten times or more. Its target is not known. Unique molecular identifiers were present on the cDNA, which also gained a universal primer site by template switching. TCRdb reanalysed the 5' RACE reads using MiXCR and keeps one entry per CDR3 protein. The sample contains around 670,000 distinct CDR3 sequences, 6% to 6.5% of which appear only once. The receptor was derived from a man aged 18 to 35 in good health. Sequenced input: naive T cells sorted from blood. The chain carries TRBV27 and TRBJ1-1; D is ambiguous. This CDR3 is CASSFFYTEAFF. Here the CDR3 DNA reads TGTGCCAGCAGTTTCTTTTACACTGAAGCTTTCTTT.